A few counts support the clone carrying this T cell receptor (beta chain). This record belongs to a study of tumor-infiltrating lymphocytes in localized non-small cell lung cancer. Study context: The cohort mixed smokers and never-smokers, several histologies, and some post-neoadjuvant-chemotherapy samples. Resected tumor was paired with non-adjacent uninvolved lung from the same patient.

The assay was immunoSEQ multiplex PCR, and TCRdb's table has in-frame clones only and misses some. The sample has over 1,500 clones; 30% to 45% are singletons. V was pared by 3 bases and J by 4 bases, with 9 bases between. The CDR3 covers 13 residues. The germline CDR1 and CDR2 sequences are LNHDA and SQIVND (reference sequence). This TCR derives from a human donor with non-small cell lung cancer. The chain employs TRBV19 and TRBJ1-1; maybe TRBD1 (6 bases). Sequences were obtained from uninvolved lung tissue not adjacent to the tumor. The CDR3, as DNA: TGTGCCAGTAGTATTGGGGGCGGCACTGAAGCTTTCTTT. Amino acid sequence: CASSIGGGTEAFF.